This T cell receptor beta chain originates from a study of human T cells and chemical hapten exposure. Study-wide context: There were per-sample TCR yield variations, arising mainly from small pooled library volume differences.

The library gave individual cDNA molecules unique molecular identifiers. Authors' methods: Sample TCR totals centred on a median of approximately 95,000, ranging about 20,000 to 700,000. Each CDR3 protein is one row after TCRdb ran MiXCR on the RACE reads. These V and J calls derive from TCRdb rather than the authors' analysis. The sample lists tens of thousands of distinct CDR3 sequences, 7.5% to 10% seen once, with 3.3% in the top ten. The V and J ends lost 2 bases and 7 bases respectively, with 8 bases between them. The length of the CDR3 is 12 residues. Time point given: patch test 1, 2 weeks after DPC sensitization. The treatment denotes: therapeutic diphenylcyclopropenone sensitization with weekly scalp DPC. This clonotype showed up just a few times.

Sequences were derived from whole blood, sampled in connection with sensitization to the hapten diphenylcyclopropenone (DPC). This TCR came from a woman between 35 and 50 years old with alopecia areata. Some clones in this sample may be carry-over from other donors' samples. The chain employs TRBV12-3 or TRBV12-4 and TRBJ1-1; no reliable D call. The CDR3 DNA reads as TGTGCCAGCAGTTTAAGTTATCTTGAAGCTTTCTTT. It yields the protein CASSLSYLEAFF.